Listed below are T cell receptor beta chains from one sample, sequenced in a study of blood T cell repertoires in COVID-19. Clones were sequenced by immunoSEQ multiplex PCR, and TCRdb holds only the in-frame ones, with some missing. Among about 220,000 clones listed, roughly 85% were seen once. Sequenced: peripheral blood. These receptors were taken from a man in his fifties or sixties who had recovered from COVID-19. The CDR3 runs from the conserved cysteine through the conserved F or W. A D gene is named only where the DNA matches it firmly. Clone size, where shown, is once, few, many, or a class for clones that have expanded.

j_call | clone_size | v_call | cdr3_length | d_call | cdr3_aa | cdr3_nt
TRBJ1-1 | NA | TRBV19 | 15 | TRBD1 | CASSMETGGRVEAFF | TGTGCCAGTAGTATGGAGACAGGGGGCCGGGTTGAAGCTTTCTTT
TRBJ1-1 | NA | TRBV7-6 | 16 | NA | CASSPTSRAKNTEAFF | TGTGCCAGCAGCCCGACTTCGCGGGCAAAGAACACTGAAGCTTTCTTT
TRBJ2-2 | NA | TRBV6-5 | 15 | TRBD1 | CASRGRGQGTGELFF | TGTGCCAGCAGGGGACGTGGACAGGGAACCGGGGAGCTGTTTTTT
TRBJ2-3 | NA | TRBV9 | 18 | TRBD2 | CASSKGLAGGPVYDTQYF | TGTGCCAGCAGCAAGGGACTAGCGGGAGGGCCGGTGTACGATACGCAGTATTTT
TRBJ2-1 | NA | TRBV27 | 15 | TRBD2 | CASSSGSGRRNEQFF | TGTGCCAGCAGTTCAGGTAGCGGGAGACGTAATGAGCAGTTCTTC
TRBJ2-1 | NA | TRBV7-9 | 16 | TRBD2 | CASSPVSGGVRREQFF | TGTGCCAGCAGCCCTGTTAGCGGGGGGGTACGACGTGAGCAGTTCTTC
TRBJ1-6 | NA | TRBV9 | 14 | TRBD1 | CASSPRQGNSPLHF | TGTGCCAGCAGCCCAAGACAGGGAAATTCACCCCTCCACTTT
TRBJ2-7 | NA | TRBV4-1 | 16 | NA | CASSRNPRGNFYEQYF | TGCGCCAGCAGCCGAAACCCCCGGGGGAACTTCTACGAGCAGTACTTC
TRBJ1-2 | NA | TRBV19 | 14 | TRBD1 | CASSSGQGASGYTF | TGTGCCAGTAGTTCGGGACAGGGGGCCTCTGGCTACACCTTC
TRBJ1-2 | NA | TRBV3-1/TRBV3-2 | 13 | NA | CASSDQGFGGYTF | TGTGCCAGCAGCGATCAGGGTTTCGGTGGCTACACCTTC
TRBJ1-1 | few | TRBV2 | 14 | NA | CASRPQTGSTEAFF | TGTGCCAGCAGACCACAAACAGGGAGTACTGAAGCTTTCTTT
TRBJ2-1 | NA | TRBV18 | 14 | TRBD1 | CASSPRTGSREQFF | TGTGCCAGCTCACCTAGGACAGGGTCGAGGGAGCAGTTCTTC
TRBJ2-2 | NA | TRBV28 | 15 | NA | CASCPGGIVRGELFF | TGTGCCAGCTGTCCCGGGGGTATTGTACGCGGGGAGCTGTTTTTT
TRBJ2-7 | NA | TRBV6-5 | 15 | TRBD1 | CASRPTGTGHYEQYF | TGTGCCAGCAGGCCCACCGGGACAGGGCACTACGAGCAGTACTTC
TRBJ2-7 | NA | TRBV6-5 | 13 | NA | CASSLGESYEQYF | TGTGCCAGCAGCTTAGGGGAATCCTACGAGCAGTACTTC
TRBJ2-6 | few | TRBV19 | 19 | TRBD1 | CASSSYPGQGFSGANVLTF | TGTGCCAGTAGTAGTTACCCGGGACAGGGCTTCTCTGGGGCCAACGTCCTGACTTTC
TRBJ2-2 | few | TRBV5-1 | 18 | TRBD1 | CASSFGTAPYLNTGELFF | TGCGCCAGCAGCTTTGGGACAGCACCCTACCTAAACACCGGGGAGCTGTTTTTT
TRBJ2-7 | NA | TRBV6-1 | 15 | TRBD2 | CASSEASGTAYEQYF | TGTGCCAGCAGTGAAGCTAGCGGGACCGCCTACGAGCAGTACTTC
TRBJ2-1 | NA | TRBV4-2 | 15 | TRBD2 | CASTGAGIPYNEQFF | TGTGCCAGCACGGGAGCGGGGATCCCTTACAATGAGCAGTTCTTC
TRBJ2-7 | NA | TRBV18 | 15 | TRBD2 | CASSPGLAGPYEQYF | TGTGCCAGCTCACCGGGACTAGCGGGACCGTACGAGCAGTACTTC
TRBJ1-5 | NA | TRBV6-1 | 17 | TRBD1 | CASSGGGFGRSNQPQHF | TGTGCCAGCAGTGGAGGGGGCTTTGGGAGAAGCAATCAGCCCCAGCATTTT
TRBJ1-1 | NA | TRBV3-1/TRBV3-2 | 12 | TRBD1 | CASSQVGQRAFF | TGTGCCAGCAGCCAAGTGGGACAGCGAGCTTTCTTT
TRBJ2-1 | NA | TRBV24-1 | 20 | TRBD2 | CATSDPRQGKGLAPLYEQFF | TGTGCCACCAGTGACCCCCGACAGGGTAAGGGACTAGCCCCACTGTATGAGCAGTTCTTC
TRBJ2-5 | NA | TRBV18 | 15 | NA | CASSTRTADQETQYF | TGTGCCAGCTCGACCCGGACAGCAGACCAAGAGACCCAGTACTTC
TRBJ2-2 | NA | TRBV28 | 19 | TRBD2 | CASTQLTSGRGVRTGELFF | TGTGCCAGCACCCAGTTGACTAGCGGGAGAGGCGTGCGTACCGGGGAGCTGTTTTTT
TRBJ2-7 | NA | TRBV6-5 | 14 | TRBD2 | CASTLSGVSYEQYF | TGTGCCAGCACCCTTAGCGGGGTCTCCTACGAGCAGTACTTC
TRBJ1-5 | NA | TRBV19 | 13 | NA | CASNDRSNQPQHF | TGTGCCAGTAACGACAGAAGCAATCAGCCCCAGCATTTT
TRBJ2-7 | NA | TRBV27 | 16 | TRBD1 | CASSLGAPGGSYEQYF | TGTGCCAGCAGTTTAGGGGCGCCAGGGGGTTCCTACGAGCAGTACTTC
TRBJ1-6 | NA | TRBV3-1/TRBV3-2 | 15 | TRBD1 | CASSQGQGSASPLHF | TGTGCCAGCAGCCAAGGACAGGGTTCAGCTTCACCCCTCCACTTT
TRBJ2-7 | NA | TRBV4-2 | 16 | TRBD2 | CASSQAHQTSGREQYF | TGTGCCAGCAGCCAAGCGCACCAGACTAGCGGGAGAGAGCAGTACTTC
TRBJ2-7 | NA | TRBV7-9 | 13 | TRBD1 | CASSVDRGPEQYF | TGTGCCAGCAGCGTGGACAGGGGTCCGGAGCAGTACTTC
TRBJ1-1 | few | TRBV3-1/TRBV3-2 | 15 | NA | CASSQAKSVNTEAFF | TGTGCCAGCAGCCAAGCGAAGAGCGTGAACACTGAAGCTTTCTTT
TRBJ2-1 | NA | TRBV2 | 14 | NA | CASESSPGTNEQFF | TGTGCCAGCGAATCCTCACCGGGAACGAATGAGCAGTTCTTC
TRBJ2-7 | NA | TRBV2 | 13 | NA | CASKGGGSYEQYF | TGTGCCAGCAAGGGGGGAGGGTCCTACGAGCAGTACTTC
TRBJ1-5 | once | TRBV28 | 14 | NA | CASRIPVTGQPQHF | TGTGCCAGCAGGATACCGGTAACAGGGCAGCCCCAGCATTTT
TRBJ1-5 | NA | TRBV12-1 | 17 | NA | CASSSGQSPYSNQPQHF | TGTGCCAGCAGCTCCGGACAGTCCCCTTATAGCAATCAGCCCCAGCATTTT
TRBJ2-1 | NA | TRBV5-1 | 14 | NA | CANQAVSSYNEQFF | TGCGCCAATCAAGCGGTTAGCTCCTACAATGAGCAGTTCTTC
TRBJ2-7 | NA | TRBV29-1 | 15 | TRBD2 | CSVVPGRGEYGEQYF | TGCAGCGTTGTCCCGGGGCGGGGGGAGTATGGCGAGCAGTACTTC
TRBJ2-7 | NA | TRBV7-9 | 15 | TRBD2 | CASSLAGTSGREQYF | TGTGCCAGCAGCTTAGCCGGGACTAGCGGGAGGGAGCAGTACTTC
TRBJ2-1 | few | TRBV5-6 | 17 | NA | CASSYWVGGKSYNEQFF | TGTGCCAGCAGCTATTGGGTGGGAGGAAAGTCCTACAATGAGCAGTTCTTC
TRBJ1-3 | once | TRBV18 | 18 | TRBD1 | CASSPLGTGGTGGNTIYF | TGTGCCAGCTCACCTCTCGGGACAGGGGGAACTGGTGGAAACACCATATATTTT
TRBJ2-1 | once | TRBV27 | 14 | TRBD2 | CASSPGAGGYEQFF | TGTGCCAGCAGTCCCGGGGCGGGAGGTTATGAGCAGTTCTTC
TRBJ2-4 | NA | TRBV20-1 | 13 | NA | CSASRLALGIQYF | TGCAGTGCTAGTAGGCTAGCCCTGGGCATTCAGTACTTC
TRBJ2-1 | NA | TRBV19 | 15 | TRBD2 | CASSNGRELSNEQFF | TGTGCCAGTAGTAACGGGCGGGAGCTAAGCAATGAGCAGTTCTTC
TRBJ2-3 | NA | TRBV7-8 | 14 | TRBD2 | CASSLGGRGDTQYF | TGTGCCAGCAGCTTAGGGGGGAGGGGAGATACGCAGTATTTT
TRBJ1-1 | NA | TRBV28 | 16 | TRBD1 | CASSPPGGRGNTEAFF | TGTGCCAGCAGCCCCCCCGGGGGCAGGGGGAATACTGAAGCTTTCTTT
TRBJ2-7 | NA | TRBV27 | 17 | TRBD1 | CASSARPGGTGYYEQYF | TGTGCCAGCAGTGCACGTCCAGGTGGGACAGGTTACTACGAGCAGTACTTC
TRBJ2-7 | NA | TRBV18 | 14 | TRBD2 | CASSVTSGSYEQYF | TGTGCCAGCTCAGTAACTAGCGGGAGCTACGAGCAGTACTTC
TRBJ2-5 | NA | TRBV24-1 | 16 | TRBD2 | CATSDPRTSGSETQYF | TGTGCCACCAGTGATCCTAGGACTAGCGGGAGTGAGACCCAGTACTTC
TRBJ1-1 | NA | TRBV7-9 | 15 | NA | CASSPPGGWGTEAFF | TGTGCCAGCAGCCCGCCGGGGGGCTGGGGGACTGAAGCTTTCTTT
TRBJ2-7 | few | TRBV6-6 | 15 | TRBD1 | CASSYSRTGPQEQYF | TGTGCCAGCAGTTACTCAAGGACAGGGCCTCAGGAGCAGTACTTC
TRBJ1-2 | NA | TRBV7-2 | 15 | NA | CASSLGVWGVYGYTF | TGTGCCAGCAGCTTAGGGGTGTGGGGAGTCTATGGCTACACCTTC
TRBJ1-1 | NA | TRBV6-5 | 16 | TRBD1 | CASSYSIGTGASGAFF | TGTGCCAGCAGTTACTCGATTGGGACAGGGGCGTCTGGCGCTTTCTTT
TRBJ1-1 | NA | TRBV12-3/TRBV12-4 | 13 | NA | CASSLQGYTEAFF | TGTGCCAGCAGTCTACAGGGCTACACTGAAGCTTTCTTT
TRBJ1-5 | once | TRBV2 | 15 | NA | CASSARRSSNQPQHF | TGTGCCAGCAGTGCCCGGAGATCTAGCAATCAGCCCCAGCATTTT
TRBJ1-2 | NA | TRBV7-9 | 14 | NA | CASSPGRATYGYTF | TGTGCCAGCAGCCCCGGCAGGGCGACGTATGGCTACACCTTC
TRBJ2-3 | NA | TRBV28 | 14 | TRBD1 | CASRTGGNTDTQYF | TGTGCCAGCAGGACAGGGGGCAACACAGATACGCAGTATTTT